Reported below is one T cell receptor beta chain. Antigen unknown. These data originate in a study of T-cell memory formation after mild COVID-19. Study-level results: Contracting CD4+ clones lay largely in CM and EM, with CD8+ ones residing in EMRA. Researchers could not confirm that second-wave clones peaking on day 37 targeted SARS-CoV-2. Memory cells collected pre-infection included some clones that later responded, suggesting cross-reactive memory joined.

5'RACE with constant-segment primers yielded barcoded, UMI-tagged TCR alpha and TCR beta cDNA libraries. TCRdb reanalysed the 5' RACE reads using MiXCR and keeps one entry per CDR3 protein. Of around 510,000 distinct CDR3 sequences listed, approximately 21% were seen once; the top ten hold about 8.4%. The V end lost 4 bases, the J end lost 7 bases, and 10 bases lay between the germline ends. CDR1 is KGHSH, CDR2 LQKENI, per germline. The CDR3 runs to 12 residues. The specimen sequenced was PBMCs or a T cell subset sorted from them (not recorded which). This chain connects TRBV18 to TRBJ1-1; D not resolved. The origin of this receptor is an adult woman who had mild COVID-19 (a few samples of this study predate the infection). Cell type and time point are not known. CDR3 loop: CASSLIGVEAFF. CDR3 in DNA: TGTGCCAGCTCACTGATCGGGGTTGAAGCTTTCTTT.